The rows below give T cell receptor beta chains drawn from one sample of a study of blood T cell repertoires in COVID-19. Clones were read by immunoSEQ multiplex PCR, and TCRdb kept only the in-frame ones, dropping some. Found here are approximately 230,000 clones, approximately 84% of them singletons; the top ten hold around 16%. What was sequenced was PBMCs or T cells enriched from blood (not recorded which). Receptors originate from a man aged 35 to 55 who had recovered from COVID-19. The CDR3 runs from the conserved cysteine through the conserved F or W. A clone size is listed for some rows: how often the clone was seen (once, few, many), or a class if it is expanded.

v_call clone_size cdr3_aa
TRBV15 NA CATSSDSYHQPQHF
TRBV4-2 NA CASSRERGGSYEQYF
TRBV5-5 NA CASSRLSGPYYEQYF
TRBV7-2 NA CASSLPNQPQHF
TRBV20-1 NA CSASDPSGVYNEQFF
TRBV27 NA CASSLYAGLNTEAFF
TRBV7-2 NA CASSLVWEGDQPQHF
TRBV5-8 NA CASSLEIGRGHTEAFF
TRBV7-6 NA CASSPLGGVVYHEQFF
TRBV5-1 NA CASSSGLALPQETQYF
TRBV24-1 NA CATSDTGLGRSGANVLTF
TRBV18 NA CASSGQLDEQYF
TRBV10-1 NA CASAAAGEGNEQFF
TRBV6-6 NA CASRPGQGAGQPQHF
TRBV7-3 NA CASSKQMNTEAFF
TRBV6-1 NA CASSEERYEQYF
TRBV19 few CAVALEPASRKLFF
TRBV30 NA CAWGTGGKLFF
TRBV29-1 NA CSSTSGRGGGYTF